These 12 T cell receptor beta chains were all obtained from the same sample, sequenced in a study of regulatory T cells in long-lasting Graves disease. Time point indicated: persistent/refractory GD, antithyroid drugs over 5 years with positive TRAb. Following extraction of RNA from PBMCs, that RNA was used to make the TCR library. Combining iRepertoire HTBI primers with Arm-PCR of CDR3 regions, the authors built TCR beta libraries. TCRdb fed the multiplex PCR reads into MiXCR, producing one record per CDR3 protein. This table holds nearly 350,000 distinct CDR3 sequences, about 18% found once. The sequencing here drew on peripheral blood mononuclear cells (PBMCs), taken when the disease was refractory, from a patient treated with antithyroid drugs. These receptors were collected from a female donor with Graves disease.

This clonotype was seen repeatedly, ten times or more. The CDR3 reads CASSESGNYEQYF. The CDR3 bases are TGTGCCAGCAGTGAAAGTGGCAACTACGAGCAGTACTTC. V and J are TRBV6-1 and TRBJ2-7; D call uncertain. Germline V gene data show CDR1 as MNHNS and CDR2 as SASEGT. V was cut by 2 bases and J by 3 bases, with 8 bases left in between. The CDR3 has 13 residues.

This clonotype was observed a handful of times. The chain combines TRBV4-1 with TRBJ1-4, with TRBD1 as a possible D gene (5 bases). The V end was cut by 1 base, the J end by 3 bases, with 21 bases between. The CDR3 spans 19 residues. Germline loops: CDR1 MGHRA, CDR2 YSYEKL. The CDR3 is CASSQVGVTGQRPNEKLFF. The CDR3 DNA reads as TGCGCCAGCAGCCAAGTCGGTGTCACGGGGCAGCGACCTAATGAAAAACTGTTTTTT.

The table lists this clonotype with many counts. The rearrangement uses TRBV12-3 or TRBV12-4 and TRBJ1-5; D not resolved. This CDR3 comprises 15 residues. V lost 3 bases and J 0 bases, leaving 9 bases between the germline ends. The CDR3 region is CASSFSVYSNQPQHF. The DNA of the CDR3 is TGTGCCAGCAGTTTCAGCGTTTATAGCAATCAGCCCCAGCATTTT.

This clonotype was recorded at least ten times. CDR3 sequence reads: CASGSSSYEQYF. The CDR3 DNA reads as TGTGCCAGTGGGTCCTCCTCCTACGAGCAGTACTTC. The gene calls are TRBV12-3 or TRBV12-4 and TRBJ2-7; D remains unclear. This CDR3 is built from 12 residues. V gave up 9 bases and J gave up 0 bases, with 9 bases separating them.

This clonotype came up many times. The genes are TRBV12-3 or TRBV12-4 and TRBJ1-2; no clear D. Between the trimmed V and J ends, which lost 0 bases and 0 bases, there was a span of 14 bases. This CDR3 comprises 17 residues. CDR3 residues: CASSLAGVREANYGYTF. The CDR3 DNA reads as TGTGCCAGCAGTTTAGCGGGAGTTCGGGAAGCTAACTATGGCTACACCTTC.

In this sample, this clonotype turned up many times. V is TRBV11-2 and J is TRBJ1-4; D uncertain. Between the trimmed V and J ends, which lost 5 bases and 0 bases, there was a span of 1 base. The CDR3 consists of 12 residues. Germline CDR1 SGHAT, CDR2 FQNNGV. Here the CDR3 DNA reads TGTGCCAGCAGCACAACTAATGAAAAACTGTTTTTT. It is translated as CASSTTNEKLFF.

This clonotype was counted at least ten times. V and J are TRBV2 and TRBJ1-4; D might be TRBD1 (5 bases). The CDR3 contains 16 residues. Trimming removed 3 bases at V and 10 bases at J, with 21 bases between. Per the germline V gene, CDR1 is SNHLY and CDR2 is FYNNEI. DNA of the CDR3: TGTGCCAGCAGTGAGGGGCAGCCCGACTCGGGGATAAAACTGTTTTTT. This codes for CASSEGQPDSGIKLFF.

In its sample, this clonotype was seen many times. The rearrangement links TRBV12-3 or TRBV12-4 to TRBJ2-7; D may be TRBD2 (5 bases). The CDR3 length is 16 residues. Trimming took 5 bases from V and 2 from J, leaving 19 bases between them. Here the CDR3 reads CASSGREVLAPYEQYF. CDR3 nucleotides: TGTGCCAGCAGTGGACGTGAGGTCCTAGCCCCCTACGAGCAGTACTTC.

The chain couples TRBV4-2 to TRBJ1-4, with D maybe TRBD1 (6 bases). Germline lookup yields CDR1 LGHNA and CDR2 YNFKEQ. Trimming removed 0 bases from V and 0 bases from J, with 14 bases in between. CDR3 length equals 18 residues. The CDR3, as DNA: TGTGCCAGCAGCCAAGATGTGGACAGCACGACAACTAATGAAAAACTGTTTTTT. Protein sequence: CASSQDVDSTTTNEKLFF.

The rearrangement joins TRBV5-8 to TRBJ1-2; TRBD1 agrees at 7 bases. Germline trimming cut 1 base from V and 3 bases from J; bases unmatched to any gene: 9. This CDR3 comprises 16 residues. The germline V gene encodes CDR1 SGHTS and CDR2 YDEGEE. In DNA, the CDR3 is TGTGCCAGCAGCTTGTTGCAAGGGGGCGAAGACTATGGCTACACCTTC. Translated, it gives CASSLLQGGEDYGYTF.

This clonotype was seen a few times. The CDR3 is CASSSGTSANNEQFF. The DNA of the CDR3 is TGTGCCAGCAGTTCCGGGACTAGCGCTAACAATGAGCAGTTCTTC. The chain couples TRBV2 to TRBJ2-1, with 10 bases aligning to TRBD2. Germline loops: CDR1 SNHLY, CDR2 FYNNEI. The CDR3 spans 15 residues. After removal of 5 bases from V and 5 bases from J, the junction contained 6 bases not matched to a gene.

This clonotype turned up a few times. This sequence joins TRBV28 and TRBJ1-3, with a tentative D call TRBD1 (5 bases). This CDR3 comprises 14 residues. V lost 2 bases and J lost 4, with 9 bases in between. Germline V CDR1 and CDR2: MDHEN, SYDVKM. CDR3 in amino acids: CASSLDSGGNTIYF. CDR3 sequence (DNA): TGTGCCAGCAGTTTAGACAGTGGAGGAAACACCATATATTTT.